The T cell receptor (beta chain) described here comes from a study of response to subunit inactivated influenza vaccine. For this clonotype: Antigen specificity is unknown.

CDR3 size: 15 residues. V lost 5 bases to trimming and J lost 7 bases; unmatched junction nucleotides: 6. CDR1 MNHEY and CDR2 SMNVEV come from the germline V gene (reference sequence). Study observations and caveats: That few new T cells are recruited by each seasonal influenza vaccination was the authors' suggestion.

TCRdb re-called the RT-PCR reads through MiXCR, storing one row per CDR3 protein. The sample includes about 830,000 distinct CDR3 sequences, about 18% of them seen just once. The chain uses TRBV27 and TRBJ2-1; 12 nucleotides agree with TRBD2. The sample was PBMCs from blood, taken 4 to 6 days after vaccination. The origin of this receptor is a man aged 45-65 years who received an inactivated influenza vaccine. The CDR3 bases are TGTGCCAGCAGTATAAAACTAGCGGGAGGTAATGAGCAGTTCTTC. Its translation is CASSIKLAGGNEQFF.